This is a list of T cell receptor beta chains from one sample in a study of T-cell reconstitution after alpha-beta-depleted transplantation in children. TCRdb processed the PCR reads anew with MiXCR; each CDR3 protein has one entry. In the table there are roughly 310,000 distinct CDR3 sequences, about a quarter of which are singletons. This specimen consisted of PBMCs, mostly from graft donor cells, obtained 180 days after TCRalphabeta/CD19-depleted stem cell transplant. These TCRs come from a male patient aged 10 to 17 who had a stem cell transplant for acute lymphoblastic leukemia, so the T cells may come from the graft donor. CDR3s include the opening cysteine and the closing phenylalanine or tryptophan. A D gene is named only where the DNA matches it firmly. Size is stated for part of the rows, as once, few or many counts, or as a class when the clone is expanded.

abundance: .; j_gene: TRBJ1-2; len: 15; v_gene: TRBV28; d_gene: .; CDR3nt: TGTGCCAGCAGTATCATCGACCTCGGAGGCTATGGCTACACCTTC; CDR3aa: CASSIIDLGGYGYTF
abundance: few; j_gene: TRBJ2-3; len: 13; v_gene: TRBV12-3/TRBV12-4; d_gene: .; CDR3nt: TGTGCCAGCAGTTTAGCGGAGGGCTATACGCAGTATTTT; CDR3aa: CASSLAEGYTQYF
abundance: .; j_gene: TRBJ2-7; len: 15; v_gene: TRBV7-9; d_gene: .; CDR3nt: TGTGCCAGCAGCTCATCCGGGACGTCCTCCTACGAGCAGTACTTC; CDR3aa: CASSSSGTSSYEQYF
abundance: few; j_gene: TRBJ1-2; len: 14; v_gene: TRBV20-1; d_gene: TRBD1; CDR3nt: TGCAGTGCTAGAGATCCTCGACAGGGGGTGGGCTACACCTTC; CDR3aa: CSARDPRQGVGYTF
abundance: .; j_gene: TRBJ2-7; len: 17; v_gene: TRBV7-6; d_gene: .; CDR3nt: TGTGCCAGCAGCTTAGCTCGGCAGTGGGAAAACTCCTACGAGCAGTACTTC; CDR3aa: CASSLARQWENSYEQYF
abundance: .; j_gene: TRBJ1-6; len: 15; v_gene: TRBV7-8; d_gene: .; CDR3nt: TGTGCCAGCAGCCCCACCCGGACTGGGCGTAAACCCCTCCACTTT; CDR3aa: CASSPTRTGRKPLHF
abundance: few; j_gene: TRBJ2-5; len: 15; v_gene: TRBV29-1; d_gene: .; CDR3nt: TGCAGCGTTGGGCTCTCTAGGTACCGCCAAGAGACCCAGTACTTC; CDR3aa: CSVGLSRYRQETQYF
abundance: many; j_gene: TRBJ2-3; len: 14; v_gene: TRBV9; d_gene: TRBD1; CDR3nt: TGTGCCAGCAGCGTGACAGGGAACACAGATACGCAGTATTTT; CDR3aa: CASSVTGNTDTQYF
abundance: .; j_gene: TRBJ1-1; len: 16; v_gene: TRBV6-5; d_gene: .; CDR3nt: TGTGCCAGCAGTTACTCGGGGGACGGGACAAAACGTAGGGCTTTCTTT; CDR3aa: CASSYSGDGTKRRAFF
abundance: .; j_gene: TRBJ2-7; len: 13; v_gene: TRBV7-9; d_gene: .; CDR3nt: TGTGCCAGCAGCAGTGTTCACGCCTACGAGCAGTACTTC; CDR3aa: CASSSVHAYEQYF
abundance: .; j_gene: TRBJ2-1; len: 14; v_gene: TRBV28; d_gene: .; CDR3nt: TGTGCCAGCAGCCGCGGACCGCAGGCGTGGGAGCAGTTCTTC; CDR3aa: CASSRGPQAWEQFF
abundance: .; j_gene: TRBJ2-6; len: 13; v_gene: TRBV5-1; d_gene: .; CDR3nt: TGCGCCAGCAGCAGCGCAGAGGCCAACGTCCTGACTTTC; CDR3aa: CASSSAEANVLTF
abundance: .; j_gene: TRBJ1-1; len: 13; v_gene: TRBV29-1; d_gene: .; CDR3nt: TGCAGCGTTGAACGCCAGGGATACACTGAAGCTTTCTTC; CDR3aa: CSVERQGYTEAFF
abundance: few; j_gene: TRBJ2-2; len: 12; v_gene: TRBV12-3/TRBV12-4; d_gene: .; CDR3nt: TGTGCCGGTCAGGGGAACACCGGGGAGCTGTTTTTT; CDR3aa: CAGQGNTGELFF
abundance: many; j_gene: TRBJ2-3; len: 13; v_gene: TRBV24-1; d_gene: .; CDR3nt: TGTGCCACCAGCCTTCTTGGCACAGATACGCAGTATTTT; CDR3aa: CATSLLGTDTQYF
abundance: few; j_gene: TRBJ2-1; len: 12; v_gene: TRBV19; d_gene: .; CDR3nt: TGTGCCAGTAGTATTGACGGAAAAGGGCAGTTCTTC; CDR3aa: CASSIDGKGQFF
abundance: few; j_gene: TRBJ2-7; len: 11; v_gene: TRBV20-1; d_gene: .; CDR3nt: TGCAGTGCTAGGTTGAGCTACGAGCAGTACTTC; CDR3aa: CSARLSYEQYF
abundance: .; j_gene: TRBJ2-6; len: 15; v_gene: TRBV4-1; d_gene: .; CDR3nt: TGCGCCAGCAGCCAGCGGTACTCTGGGGCCAACGTCCTGACTTTC; CDR3aa: CASSQRYSGANVLTF
abundance: .; j_gene: TRBJ2-3; len: 14; v_gene: TRBV7-9; d_gene: TRBD1; CDR3nt: TGTGCCAGCGGGCACAGGGGGCCATCAGATACGCAGTATTTT; CDR3aa: CASGHRGPSDTQYF
abundance: .; j_gene: TRBJ2-2; len: 15; v_gene: TRBV3-1; d_gene: .; CDR3nt: TGTGCCAGCAGAAGAGGGCAGGGCCCCACCGGGGAGCTGTTTTTT; CDR3aa: CASRRGQGPTGELFF
abundance: once; j_gene: TRBJ1-1; len: 15; v_gene: TRBV7-9; d_gene: .; CDR3nt: TGTGCCAGCAGCTTAGGATGGGCGTCGAACACTGAAGCTTTCTTT; CDR3aa: CASSLGWASNTEAFF
abundance: .; j_gene: TRBJ2-1; len: 15; v_gene: TRBV7-3; d_gene: TRBD2; CDR3nt: TGTGCCAGCAGCTTTGGACTAGGCCTATACAATGAGCAGTTCTTC; CDR3aa: CASSFGLGLYNEQFF
abundance: .; j_gene: TRBJ2-7; len: 13; v_gene: TRBV20-1; d_gene: .; CDR3nt: TGCAGTGCTAGAGGGGTATGGGCGGGCGCGCAGTACTTC; CDR3aa: CSARGVWAGAQYF
abundance: .; j_gene: TRBJ2-7; len: 12; v_gene: TRBV10-3; d_gene: .; CDR3nt: TGTGCCATCAGTGAATGGGGCTACGAGCAGTACTTC; CDR3aa: CAISEWGYEQYF
abundance: many; j_gene: TRBJ1-1; len: 12; v_gene: TRBV24-1; d_gene: .; CDR3nt: TGTGCCACCAGTACAGGGAGCACTGAAGCTTTCTTT; CDR3aa: CATSTGSTEAFF
abundance: .; j_gene: TRBJ2-3; len: 13; v_gene: TRBV4-2; d_gene: .; CDR3nt: TGTGCCAGCAGCCAACCTCTGAGAGATACGCAGTATTTT; CDR3aa: CASSQPLRDTQYF
abundance: few; j_gene: TRBJ2-7; len: 14; v_gene: TRBV18; d_gene: TRBD1; CDR3nt: TGTGCCAGCTCAGTAAGACAGGGGGCCTACGAGCAGTACTTC; CDR3aa: CASSVRQGAYEQYF
abundance: few; j_gene: TRBJ1-2; len: 13; v_gene: TRBV3-1; d_gene: .; CDR3nt: TGTGCCAGCAGCCGACAGTCTCACTATGGCTACACCTTC; CDR3aa: CASSRQSHYGYTF
abundance: many; j_gene: TRBJ2-7; len: 16; v_gene: TRBV5-1; d_gene: TRBD2; CDR3nt: TGCGCCAGCAGCTCCCATAGGACTAGCGGGAGCTACGAGCAGTACTTC; CDR3aa: CASSSHRTSGSYEQYF
abundance: .; j_gene: TRBJ2-3; len: 16; v_gene: TRBV29-1; d_gene: TRBD2; CDR3nt: TGCAGCGGTCGGACTAGCGGGAGGGCCAGGGCAGATACGCAGTATTTT; CDR3aa: CSGRTSGRARADTQYF
abundance: once; j_gene: TRBJ2-7; len: 15; v_gene: TRBV7-9; d_gene: TRBD1; CDR3nt: TGTGCCAGCAGTACCGGGACAGGGGGAACCTACGAGCAGTACTTC; CDR3aa: CASSTGTGGTYEQYF
abundance: .; j_gene: TRBJ2-1; len: 20; v_gene: TRBV4-1; d_gene: TRBD2; CDR3nt: TGCGCCAGCAGCCCGAGGGTGAATCCAAGACTAGCGGAGTCCTACAATGAGCAGTTCTTC; CDR3aa: CASSPRVNPRLAESYNEQFF
abundance: .; j_gene: TRBJ1-4; len: 13; v_gene: TRBV7-2; d_gene: .; CDR3nt: TGTGCCAGCAGCTCATACCGAGGGGAAAAACTGTTTTTT; CDR3aa: CASSSYRGEKLFF
abundance: .; j_gene: TRBJ1-3; len: 14; v_gene: TRBV6-5; d_gene: .; CDR3nt: TGTGCCAGCAGTACACAGAGTACTGGAAACACCATATATTTT; CDR3aa: CASSTQSTGNTIYF
abundance: many; j_gene: TRBJ2-7; len: 14; v_gene: TRBV12-3/TRBV12-4; d_gene: .; CDR3nt: TGTGCCAGCAGTTTACTTAGCTCCTCCTACGAGCAGTACTTC; CDR3aa: CASSLLSSSYEQYF
abundance: .; j_gene: TRBJ2-2; len: 13; v_gene: TRBV12-3/TRBV12-4; d_gene: .; CDR3nt: TGTGCCAGCAGTCCTCAGGGAACCGGGGAGCTGTTTTTT; CDR3aa: CASSPQGTGELFF
abundance: .; j_gene: TRBJ1-1; len: 12; v_gene: TRBV12-3/TRBV12-4; d_gene: .; CDR3nt: TGTGCCAGCAGTCCCCGACAGGATGAAGCTTTCTTT; CDR3aa: CASSPRQDEAFF
abundance: few; j_gene: TRBJ2-5; len: 15; v_gene: TRBV2; d_gene: .; CDR3nt: TGTGCCAGCAGTTCCACCCCGTGGGGACGAGAGACCCAGTACTTC; CDR3aa: CASSSTPWGRETQYF
abundance: .; j_gene: TRBJ1-5; len: 14; v_gene: TRBV27; d_gene: .; CDR3nt: TGTGCCAGCAGTTTATCACGGGTCAATCAGCCCCAGCATTTT; CDR3aa: CASSLSRVNQPQHF
abundance: .; j_gene: TRBJ2-2; len: 14; v_gene: TRBV20-1; d_gene: .; CDR3nt: TGCAGTGCTATTGGGGGGGCGCGGACCGGGGAGCTGTTTTTT; CDR3aa: CSAIGGARTGELFF
abundance: .; j_gene: TRBJ1-2; len: 12; v_gene: TRBV20-1; d_gene: .; CDR3nt: TGCAGTGCTAGCCCCAGGGGATATGGCTACACCTTC; CDR3aa: CSASPRGYGYTF